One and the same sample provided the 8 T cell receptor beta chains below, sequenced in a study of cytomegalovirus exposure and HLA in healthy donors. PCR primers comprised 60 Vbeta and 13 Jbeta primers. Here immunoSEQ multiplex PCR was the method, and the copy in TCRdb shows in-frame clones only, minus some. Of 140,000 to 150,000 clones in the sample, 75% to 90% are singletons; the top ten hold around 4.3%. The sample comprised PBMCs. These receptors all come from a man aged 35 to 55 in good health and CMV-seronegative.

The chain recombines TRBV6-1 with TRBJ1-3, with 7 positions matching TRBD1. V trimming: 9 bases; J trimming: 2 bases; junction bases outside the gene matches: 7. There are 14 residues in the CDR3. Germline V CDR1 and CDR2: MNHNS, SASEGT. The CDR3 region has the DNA TGTGCCAGTGCCACAGGGGCTGCTGGAAACACCATATATTTT. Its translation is CASATGAAGNTIYF.

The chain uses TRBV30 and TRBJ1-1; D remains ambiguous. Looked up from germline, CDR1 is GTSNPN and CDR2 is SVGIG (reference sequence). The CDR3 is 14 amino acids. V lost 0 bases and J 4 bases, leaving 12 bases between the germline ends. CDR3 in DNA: TGTGCCTGGAGTGTACTTTCCGGGTTCACTGAAGCTTTCTTT. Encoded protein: CAWSVLSGFTEAFF.

The CDR3 DNA sequence: TGTGCCAGCAGTACTACAGGGGCTTGGAACACTGAAGCTTTCTTT. Its translation is CASSTTGAWNTEAFF. The chain carries TRBV27 and TRBJ1-1, with 7 bases aligning to TRBD1. The CDR3 spans 15 residues. J gave up 1 base and V 5 bases, and 7 bases lay outside the gene matches. CDR1 is MNHEY, CDR2 SMNVEV, per germline (reference sequence).

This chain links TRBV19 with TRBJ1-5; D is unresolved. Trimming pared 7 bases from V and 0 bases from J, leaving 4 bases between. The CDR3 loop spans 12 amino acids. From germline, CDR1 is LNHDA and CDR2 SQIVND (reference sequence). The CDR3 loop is CASTGSNQPQHF. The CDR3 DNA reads TGTGCCAGTACAGGTAGCAATCAGCCCCAGCATTTT. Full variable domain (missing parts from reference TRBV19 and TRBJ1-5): DGGITQSPKYLFRKEGQNVTLSCEQNLNHDAMYWYRQDPGQGLRLIYYSQIVNDFQKGDIAEGYSVSREKKESFPLTVTSAQKNPTAFYLCASTGSNQPQHFGDGTRLSIL.

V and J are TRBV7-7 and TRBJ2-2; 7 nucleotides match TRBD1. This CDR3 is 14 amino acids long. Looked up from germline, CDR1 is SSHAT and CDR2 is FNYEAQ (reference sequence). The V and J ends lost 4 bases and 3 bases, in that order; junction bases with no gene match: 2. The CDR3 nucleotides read TGTGCCAGCAGCTCCCAGGGGGACACCGGGGAGCTGTTTTTT. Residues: CASSSQGDTGELFF.

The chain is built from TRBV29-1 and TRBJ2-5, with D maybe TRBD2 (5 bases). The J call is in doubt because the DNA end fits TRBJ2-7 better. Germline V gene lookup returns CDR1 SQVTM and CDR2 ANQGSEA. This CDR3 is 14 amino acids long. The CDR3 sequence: CSVEASGSSYEQYF. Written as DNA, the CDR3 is TGCAGCGTTGAAGCGAGCGGCTCCTCCTACGAGCAGTACTTC.

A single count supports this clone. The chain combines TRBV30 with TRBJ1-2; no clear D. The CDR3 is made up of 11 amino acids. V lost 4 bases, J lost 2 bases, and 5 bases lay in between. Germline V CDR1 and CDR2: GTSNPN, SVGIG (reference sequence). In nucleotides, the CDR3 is TGTGCCTGGACCGGGAACTATGGCTACACCTTC. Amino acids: CAWTGNYGYTF.

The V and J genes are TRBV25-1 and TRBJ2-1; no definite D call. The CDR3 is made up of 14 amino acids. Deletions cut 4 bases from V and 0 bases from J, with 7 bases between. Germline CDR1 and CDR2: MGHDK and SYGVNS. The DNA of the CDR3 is TGTGCCAGCAGTGGGCCCAGCTCCTACAATGAGCAGTTCTTC. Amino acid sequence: CASSGPSSYNEQFF.